One and the same sample provided the 26 T cell receptor beta chains below, sequenced in a study of OX40 agonist ivuxolimab in advanced cancers. TCRdb's table, derived via immunoSEQ multiplex PCR, lists solely in-frame clones and lacks some. This table holds around 67,000 clones, around 90% found once. Specimen: CD4+ or CD8+ T cells sorted from blood, collected in a trial of the OX40 agonist ivuxolimab. These TCRs come from an adult with an advanced solid tumor such as melanoma, head and neck, liver or kidney cancer.

This clone was found once. The chain links TRBV29-1 to TRBJ1-2, with D possibly being TRBD1 (6 bases). Trimming stripped 3 bases from V and 7 bases from J, with 15 bases between. CDR1 and CDR2 from the germline V gene are SQVTM and ANQGSEA. The CDR3 loop spans 13 amino acids. The DNA for the CDR3 is TGCAGCGTTGACGATACAGGGCCCGGTGGCTACACCTTC. It is translated as CSVDDTGPGGYTF.

This chain joins TRBV10-3 and TRBJ1-1; no firm D call. Trimming removed 10 bases at V and 5 bases at J, with 17 bases between. CDR1 is ENHRY and CDR2 is SYGVKD in the germline V gene. The CDR3 length is 13 residues. CDR3 residues: CATCSTGGTEAFF. The CDR3 nucleotides are TGTGCCACCTGCAGCACCGGAGGAACTGAAGCTTTCTTT.

The rearrangement links TRBV6-1 to TRBJ2-3; 8 bases match TRBD1. In germline, CDR1 is MNHNS, CDR2 SASEGT. Germline trimming cut 0 bases from V and 0 bases from J; bases unmatched to any gene: 11. The CDR3 has 19 amino acids. The CDR3 DNA reads TGTGCCAGCAGTGAAGCGCGGACAGGGAACCCGACTAGCACAGATACGCAGTATTTT. It yields the protein CASSEARTGNPTSTDTQYF.

The CDR3: CASSLSNGVPEAFF. Here the CDR3 DNA reads TGTGCCAGCAGTTTATCGAACGGGGTGCCTGAAGCTTTCTTT. The chain recombines TRBV28 with TRBJ1-1; D remains ambiguous. Germline V CDR1 and CDR2: MDHEN, SYDVKM. Trimming took off 1 base at V and 6 bases at J, with 12 bases between the two ends. There are 14 residues in the CDR3. The whole variable domain, filled in from reference TRBV28 and TRBJ1-1, reads DVKVTQSSRYLVKRTGEKVFLECVQDMDHENMFWYRQDPGLGLRLIYFSYDVKMKEKGDIPEGYSVSREKKERFSLILESASTNQTSMYLCASSLSNGVPEAFFGQGTRLTVV.

V usage is TRBV19 and J usage is TRBJ1-2, with TRBD1 as a possible D gene (6 bases). The V and J ends lost 0 bases and 4 bases respectively, with 12 bases between them. Germline V gene lookup returns CDR1 LNHDA and CDR2 SQIVND (reference sequence). CDR3 length: 15 amino acids. CDR3 bases: TGTGCCAGTAGTATAGATCGGGCAGGGGTCTATGGCTACACCTTC. It translates to CASSIDRAGVYGYTF. Full variable domain (rest looked up from reference TRBV19 and TRBJ1-2): DGGITQSPKYLFRKEGQNVTLSCEQNLNHDAMYWYRQDPGQGLRLIYYSQIVNDFQKGDIAEGYSVSREKKESFPLTVTSAQKNPTAFYLCASSIDRAGVYGYTFGSGTRLTVV.

This rearrangement joins TRBV29-1 to TRBJ2-3, with D tentatively TRBD1 (6 bases). The CDR3 has 12 amino acids. Germline V gene lookup returns CDR1 SQVTM and CDR2 ANQGSEA. V dropped 3 bases and J dropped 5 bases, with 9 bases sitting between them. CDR3 nucleotide sequence: TGCAGCGTTGAGCAGGGGCAAGATACGCAGTATTTT. Its protein is CSVEQGQDTQYF.

This clone was seen once. This chain uses TRBV7-9 with TRBJ2-5; TRBD2 might be the D (7 bases). CDR1 and CDR2 (germline): SEHNR, FQNEAQ (reference sequence). V lost 1 base to trimming and J lost 1 base, with 10 bases between them. The CDR3 totals 15 residues. Here the CDR3 reads CASSLGGGGQETQYF. The CDR3 nucleotides are TGTGCCAGCAGCTTAGGAGGGGGGGGCCAAGAGACCCAGTACTTC.

The genes are TRBV5-8 and TRBJ1-1; TRBD1 matches at 7 bases. CDR3 size: 14 residues. J was trimmed by 7 bases and V by 1 base; bases with no gene match: 7. Germline V gives CDR1 SGHTS, CDR2 YDEGEE. CDR3 nucleotides: TGTGCCAGCAGCTTGAGTTACGGGACAGATGAAGCTTTCTTT. Translation: CASSLSYGTDEAFF.

This clone was counted only a few times. This chain connects TRBV19 to TRBJ2-7; tentatively, D is TRBD1 (6 bases). The V gene lost 3 bases and the J gene lost 0 bases, with 12 bases spanning the gap. The germline V gene encodes CDR1 LNHDA and CDR2 SQIVND (reference sequence). This CDR3 has 15 amino acids. CDR3 in amino acids: CASSMFGQTSYEQYF. DNA for the CDR3: TGTGCCAGTAGTATGTTCGGACAGACCTCCTACGAGCAGTACTTC.

The V gene is TRBV7-9, the J gene TRBJ1-2; D remains ambiguous. This CDR3 contains 13 residues. Between the trimmed V and J ends, which lost 1 base and 8 bases, there was a span of 11 bases. Germline CDR1 is SEHNR and CDR2 is FQNEAQ (reference sequence). The CDR3 region has the DNA TGTGCCAGCAGCTTAGGGGAAATGCGCGGCTACACCTTC. The encoded protein is CASSLGEMRGYTF.

The chain uses TRBV20-1 and TRBJ2-3; D remains ambiguous. The V gene lost 6 bases and the J gene lost 4 bases, with 8 bases spanning the gap. The CDR3 spans 11 residues. Germline lookup yields CDR1 DFQATT and CDR2 SNEGSKA (reference sequence). CDR3 nucleotides: TGCAGTGCCAAGGGCGCAGATACGCAGTATTTT. This sequence encodes CSAKGADTQYF.

CDR3 residues: CASSYPTAEQYF. DNA of the CDR3: TGTGCCAGCAGTTACCCAACGGCCGAGCAGTACTTC. V gene TRBV6-6 combines with J gene TRBJ2-7; D is unresolved. In germline, CDR1 is MNHNY, CDR2 SVGAGI (reference sequence). The CDR3 has 12 amino acids. V lost 2 bases to trimming and J lost 6 bases, with 8 bases between them.

Regarding this clone: The germline gene is not matched at one end of the junction; a read error may be the cause. The chain uses TRBV7-8 and TRBJ2-3, with D possibly TRBD2 on 5 matching bases. The germline gives CDR1 SGHVS, CDR2 FQNEAQ. This CDR3 is built from 14 residues. The CDR3: CASSLAGVTNTQYF. The DNA of the CDR3 is TGTGCCAGCAGCTTAGCGGGAGTCACAAATACGCAGTATTTT.

The table lists this clone with a few counts. The V and J genes are TRBV6-1 and TRBJ1-1, with D perhaps matching TRBD1 (6 bases). From germline, CDR1 is MNHNS and CDR2 SASEGT. CDR3 length: 13 amino acids. Trimming left V 6 bases short and J 4 bases short, with 12 bases between. CDR3 coding DNA: TGTGCCAGCAGCCACAGGGTTTTCACTGAAGCTTTCTTT. This translates into CASSHRVFTEAFF.

This chain joins TRBV6-1 and TRBJ1-4; the D gene is possibly TRBD1 (5 bases). This CDR3 comprises 12 residues. The V gene lost 7 bases and the J gene lost 3 bases, with 6 bases spanning the gap. Per the germline V gene, CDR1 is MNHNS and CDR2 is SASEGT. CDR3: CASTGPNEKLFF. The CDR3 DNA reads as TGTGCCAGCACAGGGCCTAATGAAAAACTGTTTTTT.

The gene calls are TRBV28 and TRBJ1-2; unclear D gene. The CDR3 loop spans 12 amino acids. V lost 7 bases and J lost 2, with 8 bases in between. Germline CDR1 and CDR2: MDHEN and SYDVKM. Written as DNA, the CDR3 is TGTGCCAGCACCCCGGCGAACTATGGCTACACCTTC. It codes for CASTPANYGYTF.

This sequence joins TRBV5-1 and TRBJ2-7; TRBD1 is a possible D gene (6 bases). Per germline, CDR1 SGHRS and CDR2 YFSETQ. CDR3 size: 14 residues. V gave up 0 bases and J gave up 1 base, with 8 bases separating them. The CDR3 reads CASSLAQGSYEQYF. The CDR3 DNA follows: TGCGCCAGCAGCTTGGCCCAGGGGTCCTACGAGCAGTACTTC.

This chain joins TRBV18 and TRBJ1-2; 8 bases map to TRBD1. CDR1 is KGHSH, CDR2 LQKENI, per germline. V lost 3 bases to trimming and J lost 2 bases; unmatched junction nucleotides: 2. This CDR3 is built from 14 residues. In nucleotides, the CDR3 is TGTGCCAGCTCACCTCCAGGGGGCAACTATGGCTACACCTTC. Translated: CASSPPGGNYGYTF.

V and J are TRBV4-2 and TRBJ1-3, with D possibly TRBD1 on 6 matching bases. The CDR3 has 16 amino acids. From germline, CDR1 is LGHNA and CDR2 YNFKEQ. With 4 bases removed from V and 4 bases from J, the gap between germline ends came to 17 bases. CDR3 sequence (DNA): TGTGCCAGCAGCCGCCCACAGGGAGTAGACGGAAACACCATATATTTT. It translates to CASSRPQGVDGNTIYF.

This rearrangement joins TRBV10-3 to TRBJ2-3; 11 nucleotides line up with TRBD2. The trim removed 6 bases at V and 2 bases at J, leaving 4 bases unmatched. In germline, CDR1 is ENHRY, CDR2 SYGVKD. The CDR3 has 15 residues. The CDR3 DNA is TGTGCCATCAGGACTAGCGGGAAGTACACAGATACGCAGTATTTT. It codes for CAIRTSGKYTDTQYF.

To note about this clone: The conserved closing phenylalanine or tryptophan is absent in this CDR3, likely reflecting a read error. V and J are TRBV5-1 and TRBJ2-7; 9 bases map to TRBD1. Germline V lookup: CDR1 SGHRS, CDR2 YFSETQ. The CDR3 is 14 amino acids. The V and J ends lost 1 base and 6 bases, in that order; junction bases with no gene match: 5. The CDR3 DNA sequence: TGCGCCAGCAGCTTGCACAGGGGGCAAGCCGAGCAGTACCTC. This gives the protein CASSLHRGQAEQYL.

This chain connects TRBV5-1 to TRBJ2-5; D not resolved. Germline V CDR1 and CDR2: SGHRS, YFSETQ. Deletions cut 4 bases from V and 4 bases from J, with 8 bases between. The CDR3 has 12 amino acids. The DNA of the CDR3 is TGCGCCAGCAGCGCCCATGGAGAGACCCAGTACTTC. This codes for CASSAHGETQYF.

The genes are TRBV6-6 and TRBJ1-5; maybe TRBD1 (5 bases). Trimming removed 0 bases from V and 9 bases from J, with 6 bases in between. This CDR3 contains 12 residues. Germline loops: CDR1 MNHNY, CDR2 SVGAGI (reference sequence). CDR3 region: CASSYSQGPQHF. For the CDR3, the DNA is TGTGCCAGCAGTTACTCTCAGGGGCCCCAGCATTTT.

The CDR3 coding sequence is TGTGCCAGCAGCCTCCTAAGGGACACCCACTCCTACGAGCAGTACTTC. Translation: CASSLLRDTHSYEQYF. This sequence joins TRBV5-4 and TRBJ2-7; TRBD1 might be the D (6 bases). Germline loops: CDR1 SGHNT, CDR2 YYREEE (reference sequence). CDR3 size: 16 residues. V dropped 4 bases and J dropped 0 bases, with 17 bases sitting between them.

A few counts support this clone. The chain has TRBV28 and TRBJ1-2; D unclear. Trimming shortened V by 6 bases and J by 8 bases, and 22 bases separated the two germline ends. CDR1 and CDR2 from the germline V gene are MDHEN and SYDVKM. The length of the CDR3 is 15 residues. In DNA form, the CDR3 reads TGTGCCAGCAGGGCTCCTGAGGGAGCACGGGAGGGCTACACCTTC. As protein: CASRAPEGAREGYTF.

This chain joins TRBV27 and TRBJ2-3; the D gene is possibly TRBD2 (6 bases). Germline lookup yields CDR1 MNHEY and CDR2 SMNVEV (reference sequence). Trimming took off 11 bases at V and 6 bases at J, with 27 bases between the two ends. The CDR3 extends over 16 amino acids. The CDR3 DNA follows: TGTGCCCGATTTGCCCTCCGGGGACTTAAGCTCGATACGCAGTATTTT. It encodes CARFALRGLKLDTQYF.